Many counts were recorded for the clone carrying this T cell receptor beta chain. Its antigen remains unidentified. Documented time point: newly diagnosed GD, antithyroid drugs for less than 3 months. Researchers made the TCR library from RNA that was extracted from PBMCs. The data are from a study of regulatory T cells in long-lasting Graves disease. Study findings and constraints: A limited number of samples was an acknowledged limitation. The TCR repertoire of persistent Graves' patients was less diverse than that of newly diagnosed ones.

V lost 2 bases, J lost 5 bases, and 9 bases lay in between. Germline assignment: CDR1 DFQATT and CDR2 SNEGSKA (reference sequence). This CDR3 has 12 amino acids. Assembly of TCR beta libraries relied on iRepertoire HTBI primers together with Arm-PCR of CDR3 regions. TCRdb redid the calling of the multiplex PCR reads with MiXCR, one entry per CDR3 protein. The sample contains 500,000 to 700,000 distinct CDR3 sequences, 16% of which appear only once. These data were likewise used in another study, on T cells in Graves' hyperthyroidism and ophthalmopathy. That study adds: Graves' hyperthyroidism showing no ophthalmopathy progression within 18 months was considered stable. A first-round RT-PCR of the TCR CDR3 used the HTBI primer set.

This receptor was obtained from a woman aged 30 to 39 with Graves disease. The sample here was peripheral blood mononuclear cells (PBMCs), taken at new diagnosis, from a patient treated with antithyroid drugs. The V call is TRBV20-1, the J call TRBJ2-5; D unresolved. The DNA for the CDR3 is TGCAGTGCTAGACAGGTGGGGGAGACCCAGTACTTC. This encodes CSARQVGETQYF.